Following are 22 T cell receptor beta chains from one sample sequenced in a study of T cell responses to AZD1222 COVID-19 vaccine. The assay was immunoSEQ multiplex PCR, and TCRdb's table has in-frame clones only and misses some. Of about 120,000 clones in the sample, around 90% are singletons; the top ten hold under 3%. The sample here was peripheral blood, taken 28 days after the second AZD1222 dose. These receptors were obtained from an adult who received the AZD1222 COVID-19 vaccine.

This clone has a single count. V is TRBV18 and J is TRBJ1-3; D is ambiguous. The germline V gene has CDR1 KGHSH and CDR2 LQKENI. The V gene lost 5 bases and the J gene lost 1 base, with 15 bases spanning the gap. This CDR3 is 16 amino acids long. DNA of the CDR3: TGTGCCAGCTCAAATAGGCAGGCGACTTCTGGAAACACCATATATTTT. Its protein is CASSNRQATSGNTIYF.

This sequence joins TRBV5-8 and TRBJ1-1; 8 bases fit TRBD1. CDR1 SGHTS and CDR2 YDEGEE come from the germline V gene. Losses at the gene ends were 5 bases for V and 7 bases for J; bases not matched to a gene: 10. This CDR3 region has 14 residues. CDR3 in amino acids: CASSYSGGISEAFF. CDR3 bases: TGTGCCAGCAGTTACTCAGGGGGCATAAGTGAAGCTTTCTTT.

This chain links TRBV11-2 with TRBJ2-2; TRBD1 might be the D (6 bases). Deletions cut 5 bases from V and 7 bases from J, with 14 bases between. Germline values: CDR1 SGHAT, CDR2 FQNNGV. The CDR3 has 14 residues. Here the CDR3 reads CASSPRVRGGELFF. Here the CDR3 DNA reads TGTGCCAGCAGCCCCCGAGTCAGGGGCGGGGAGCTGTTTTTT.

The chain has TRBV5-1 and TRBJ1-2; TRBD1 is a possible D gene (6 bases). CDR1 is SGHRS and CDR2 is YFSETQ in the germline V gene. The CDR3 is 16 residues long. Trimming stripped 0 bases from V and 1 base from J, with 13 bases between. CDR3 residues: CASSLGPGAGNYGYTF. CDR3 sequence (DNA): TGCGCCAGCAGCTTGGGGCCAGGGGCCGGTAACTATGGCTACACCTTC.

In this sample, this clone turned up a few times. The chain combines TRBV7-3 with TRBJ2-2, with 7 bases aligning to TRBD2. Losses at the gene ends were 5 bases for V and 3 bases for J; bases not matched to a gene: 3. Germline CDR1 is SGHTA and CDR2 is FQGTGA. CDR3 length equals 14 residues. This chain's CDR3 is CASSPGGDTGELFF. In DNA, the CDR3 is TGTGCCAGCAGCCCTGGGGGGGACACCGGGGAGCTGTTTTTT. Full variable domain (outside the CDR3, taken from reference TRBV7-3 and TRBJ2-2): GAGVSQTPSNKVTEKGKYVELRCDPISGHTALYWYRQSLGQGPEFLIYFQGTGAADDSGLPNDRFFAVRPEGSVSTLKIQRTERGDSAVYLCASSPGGDTGELFFGEGSRLTVL.

The rearrangement joins TRBV6-2 or TRBV6-3 to TRBJ1-2; 7 nucleotides match TRBD1. Trimming at V came to 4 bases and at J to 4 bases, leaving 0 bases not matched to a gene. CDR1 and CDR2 from the germline V gene are MNHEY and SVGEGT. The length of the CDR3 is 12 residues. The CDR3 DNA reads as TGTGCCAGCAGTTGGGACAGCTATGGCTACACCTTC. It yields the protein CASSWDSYGYTF.

V and J are TRBV27 and TRBJ1-5; D unresolved. The CDR3 is 16 amino acids. Trimming took 8 bases from V and 0 from J, leaving 17 bases between them. CDR1 is MNHEY and CDR2 is SMNVEV in the germline V gene (reference sequence). The CDR3 DNA is TGTGCCAGCTCCCAAAACCCAGTTTATAGCAATCAGCCCCAGCATTTT. Translating it yields CASSQNPVYSNQPQHF.

This chain joins TRBV7-6 and TRBJ2-7; 9 bases align to TRBD1. This CDR3 contains 15 residues. V gave up 5 bases and J gave up 5 bases; unmatched junction bases: 10. Germline CDR1 reads SGHVS; CDR2 reads FNYEAQ. CDR3 DNA sequence: TGTGCCAGCAGCCCGACAGGGACAGGGAGGCACGAGCAGTACTTC. Amino acids: CASSPTGTGRHEQYF.

This rearrangement joins TRBV2 to TRBJ2-3; 10 nucleotides line up with TRBD1. V trimming: 8 bases; J trimming: 2 bases; junction bases outside the gene matches: 1. Germline values: CDR1 SNHLY, CDR2 FYNNEI. The CDR3 consists of 13 residues. CDR3 bases: TGTGCCAGCGACAGGGGGCCCACAGATACGCAGTATTTT. Amino acid sequence: CASDRGPTDTQYF.

The V gene is TRBV6-5, the J gene TRBJ2-3; D may be TRBD2 (7 bases). The CDR3 totals 14 residues. V shed 7 bases and J shed 2 bases, with 13 bases lying between them. Germline V gene sequence: CDR1 MNHEY, CDR2 SVGAGI. In DNA form, the CDR3 reads TGTGCCAGCACCAACGGGGGGCTCACAGATACGCAGTATTTT. It translates to CASTNGGLTDTQYF.

The chain combines TRBV9 with TRBJ1-2, with D perhaps TRBD1 (6 bases). CDR3 length equals 17 residues. Germline lookup yields CDR1 SGDLS and CDR2 YYNGEE. Trimming removed 3 bases at V and 0 bases at J, with 18 bases between. The CDR3 spells CASSATGSLRSNYGYTF. CDR3 in DNA: TGTGCCAGCAGCGCAACAGGGTCGCTGAGGTCTAACTATGGCTACACCTTC.

The chain's CDR3 is CASSNLVGGTGELFF. In nucleotides, the CDR3 is TGTGCCAGCAGCAACTTAGTTGGGGGCACCGGGGAGCTGTTTTTT. V usage is TRBV11-1 and J usage is TRBJ2-2; TRBD1 or TRBD2 may be the D gene (5 bases each). V was shortened by 5 bases and J by 4 bases, with 14 bases between the two germline ends. Germline assignment: CDR1 SGHAT and CDR2 FQDESV (reference sequence). CDR3 length: 15 residues.

The chain joins TRBV13 to TRBJ1-1; D call uncertain. The CDR3 totals 13 residues. Germline V lookup: CDR1 PRHDT, CDR2 FYEKMQ (reference sequence). Trimming pared 4 bases from V and 5 bases from J, leaving 11 bases between. DNA for the CDR3: TGTGCCAGCAGCTCCCTAGTCAGAACTGAAGCTTTCTTT. Residues: CASSSLVRTEAFF.

This clone was counted a single time. At one boundary the junction diverges from the germline segment, which might be a read error. The V gene is TRBV19, the J gene TRBJ1-6; the D gene is possibly TRBD1 (5 bases). Germline V CDR1 and CDR2: LNHDA, SQIVND (reference sequence). CDR3 length: 15 amino acids. The CDR3 loop reads CASNGAIGSNSPLHF. The CDR3 DNA follows: TGTGCCAGTAACGGGGCTATCGGCTCCAATTCACCTCTCCACTTT.

This chain links TRBV18 with TRBJ1-1; 7 bases are a match to TRBD1. This CDR3 comprises 14 residues. Germline CDR1 KGHSH, CDR2 LQKENI. V dropped 1 base and J dropped 6; count of bases not matched to a gene: 5. CDR3 nucleotide sequence: TGTGCCAGCTCACCACGTGGACAGGTCGCTGAAGCTTTCTTT. This encodes CASSPRGQVAEAFF.

The CDR3 nucleotides are TGCGCCAGCAGTGAGTCCGTTGCAACTAATGAAAAACTGTTTTTT. Translating gives CASSESVATNEKLFF. The chain couples TRBV10-2 to TRBJ1-4; D unresolved. From germline, CDR1 is WSHSY and CDR2 SAAADI. Between the trimmed V and J ends, which lost 0 bases and 0 bases, there was a span of 5 bases. The CDR3 runs 15 residues.

In this sample, this clone turned up once. This chain connects TRBV19 to TRBJ1-5; 8 bases line up with TRBD1. CDR3 length: 14 residues. V lost 6 bases and J lost 7; bases outside the gene matches: 8. CDR1 is LNHDA, CDR2 SQIVND, per germline (reference sequence). CDR3: CASSRTGRGQPQHF. CDR3 nucleotide sequence: TGTGCCAGTAGCAGGACAGGGCGCGGGCAGCCCCAGCATTTT.

V usage is TRBV19 and J usage is TRBJ1-2; 12 bases map to TRBD1. V was pared by 5 bases and J by 4 bases, with 5 bases of the junction left unmatched. Per germline, CDR1 LNHDA and CDR2 SQIVND (reference sequence). The CDR3 covers 15 residues. The CDR3 nucleotides are TGTGCCAGTAGTCCCCGGGACAGGGGGCTCTATGGCTACACCTTC. It specifies CASSPRDRGLYGYTF.

J is TRBJ2-7 and V is TRBV6-2 or TRBV6-3, with 7 bases identical to TRBD1. The CDR3 spans 15 residues. Germline V gives CDR1 MNHEY, CDR2 SVGEGT. V shed 5 bases and J 0 bases; nucleotides not matched to a gene: 7. DNA of the CDR3: TGTGCCAGCAGTAACGACAGGGTGGGCTCCTACGAGCAGTACTTC. Translation gives CASSNDRVGSYEQYF.

This chain joins TRBV6-6 and TRBJ1-4, with D unresolved. The CDR3 totals 16 residues. Germline V CDR1 and CDR2: MNHNY, SVGAGI (reference sequence). The V end was cut by 6 bases, the J end by 0 bases, with 14 bases between. The CDR3 DNA reads TGTGCCAGCAGCCTATTACGGAGGACAACTAATGAAAAACTGTTTTTT. Protein sequence: CASSLLRRTTNEKLFF.

This clone was observed a handful of times. This rearrangement joins TRBV19 to TRBJ1-2, with 8 bases fitting TRBD1. Germline V gene data show CDR1 as LNHDA and CDR2 as SQIVND (reference sequence). V was pared by 6 bases and J by 6 bases, with 9 bases of the junction left unmatched. The CDR3 loop spans 14 amino acids. The DNA of the CDR3 is TGTGCCAGTAGCGGACAGGGAGGGTTTGATGGCTACACCTTC. Amino acid sequence: CASSGQGGFDGYTF.

This chain links TRBV9 with TRBJ1-6; 7 bases match TRBD1. The CDR3 totals 13 residues. Trimming took 3 bases from V and 8 from J; bases not matched to a gene: 2. Germline V CDR1 and CDR2: SGDLS, YYNGEE. Written as DNA, the CDR3 is TGTGCCAGCAGCGGCAGGGGGGATTCACCCCTCCACTTT. The encoded protein is CASSGRGDSPLHF.